The clone carrying this T cell receptor (beta chain) was observed a handful of times. Antigen specificity is unknown. This record comes from a study of blood T cells in healthy people across ages. V was cut by 6 bases and J by 2 bases, with 11 bases left in between. Germline V gives CDR1 ENHRY, CDR2 SYGVKD. The CDR3 runs to 13 residues. Notes on the study in general: Getting older went along with TCR beta diversity per million T cells dropping roughly linearly. Because donor CMV status was unknown, expanded clonotype changes were possibly confounded.

The authors drew 8 to 10 milliliters of peripheral blood from each donor. Samples each yielded at least 5.5 micrograms of total RNA. With a J-beta primer mix and a sample-barcoded 5' primer, a second PCR ran about 7 to 12 cycles. From the 5' RACE reads, TCRdb called clonotypes with MiXCR, one entry per CDR3 protein. The sample has over 1,200,000 distinct CDR3 sequences, 59% seen once. The receptor comes from a man aged 18 to 29 in good health. The chain uses TRBV10-3 and TRBJ2-7; D possibly corresponds to TRBD2 (6 bases). The sample comprised blood. CDR3 loop: CAIRTAGTYEQYF. In DNA form, the CDR3 reads TGTGCCATCAGAACGGCGGGAACCTACGAGCAGTACTTC.